This T cell receptor beta chain was obtained from a study of cytomegalovirus exposure and HLA in healthy donors. The PCR employed 60 Vbeta primers together with 13 Jbeta primers. Sequencing was performed with immunoSEQ multiplex PCR; in TCRdb, only in-frame clones are kept and a portion is missing. This repertoire shows some 150,000 clones, about 80% found once; its top ten account for around 4%. CDR1 SEHNR and CDR2 FQNEAQ come from the germline V gene (reference sequence). The length of the CDR3 is 16 residues. Specimen: PBMCs. The rearrangement uses TRBV7-9 and TRBJ2-5; 8 nucleotides match TRBD1. The DNA end lines up better with TRBJ2-7; the J call may be wrong. The TCR comes from a man in his forties in good health and CMV-seropositive. The CDR3 DNA reads TGTGCCAGCAGCACGCCGTTCAGGGGGCGTACCTACGAGCAGTACTTC. This codes for CASSTPFRGRTYEQYF.